The 2 T cell receptor beta chains given below trace back to one sample, sequenced in a study of T cells in Graves' hyperthyroidism and ophthalmopathy. TCR beta CDR3 region amplification was performed from RNA transcripts. The study used the HTBI primer set for a first-round RT-PCR of the TCR CDR3. TCRdb independently ran MiXCR on the multiplex PCR reads; one entry per CDR3 protein. Seen here are about 360,000 distinct CDR3 sequences, approximately 13% observed once, and the top ten hold less than 10%. The sequenced material came from blood. The receptors here all came from a woman aged 18-30 years with Graves' hyperthyroidism.

This clonotype was detected ten times or more. The gene calls are TRBV14 and TRBJ1-2; D ambiguous. Trimming pared 4 bases from V and 2 bases from J, leaving 11 bases between. From germline, CDR1 is SGHDN and CDR2 FVKESK. This CDR3 is 14 amino acids long. The CDR3 bases are TGTGCCAGCAGCCCTAAGAGTCACAACTATGGCTACACCTTC. It is translated as CASSPKSHNYGYTF.

This clonotype has at least ten counts. V is TRBV10-3 and J is TRBJ2-5; D remains ambiguous. The CDR3 has 13 residues. The V gene lost 3 bases and the J gene lost 1 base, with 6 bases spanning the gap. Germline V gene sequence: CDR1 ENHRY, CDR2 SYGVKD. CDR3 DNA: TGTGCCATCAGTGAACGAGGCCAAGAGACCCAGTACTTC. Translating it yields CAISERGQETQYF.